This TCR beta chain derives from a study of T-cell reconstitution after alpha-beta-depleted transplantation in children. Study-wide results and caveats: Reportedly, roughly two months post-transplant, alpha-beta T cells arose from several hundred expanded graft clones. One year after transplant, T-cell counts and diversity came mostly from newly produced T cells. Surviving recipient T cells and thymic progenitors accounted for the high day-60 TCRbeta diversity observed in some patients.

Preparation of the TCRbeta library was carried out with unique molecular identifiers. Via MiXCR, TCRdb re-called the PCR reads, giving one row per CDR3 protein. The sample lists a few hundred thousand distinct CDR3 sequences; more than 20% were seen once. The junction had 7 bases not matched to a gene; V was cut back by 5 bases and J by 4 bases. CDR1 MNHEY and CDR2 SMNVEV come from the germline V gene (reference sequence). The CDR3 has 15 residues. As regards this clonotype: The antigen is unknown.

The sequence was obtained from a boy under two years old with Wiskott-Aldrich syndrome, due to receive a stem cell transplant. V is TRBV27 and J is TRBJ2-3, with TRBD1 identical over 9 bases. Material: PBMCs, obtained before TCRalphabeta/CD19-depleted stem cell transplant. DNA for the CDR3: TGTGCCAGCAGTCTACTAACAGGGGGCTCAGATACGCAGTATTTT. Translation gives CASSLLTGGSDTQYF.